The clone carrying this TCR beta chain was seen only a few times. As yet, its antigen is unknown. The record originates from a study of CD8 T cells in ankylosing spondylitis. Germline loops: CDR1 LGHDT, CDR2 YNNKEL (reference sequence). This CDR3 region has 14 residues. V lost 4 bases and J lost 8, with 12 bases in between. TCRdb re-called the 5' RACE reads through MiXCR, storing one row per CDR3 protein. The sample lists roughly 280,000 distinct CDR3 sequences, 20% seen once, with roughly 8% in the top ten. Broader study findings: Significantly higher representation of disease-linked clones was reported for matched ankylosing spondylitis synovial fluid. There were earlier reports of some motif variants in reactive arthritis synovial fluid and blood. In ankylosing spondylitis blood, a motif of roughly 8 highly homologous TCR beta variants appeared characteristic. Disease-linked clones bore a CD8+ phenotype, appearing relatively rarely in peripheral blood.

Sequenced input: blood, either unsorted or a sorted T cell fraction (not recorded which). The chain employs TRBV3-1 and TRBJ2-6, with D maybe TRBD1 (5 bases). This receptor was identified in a male donor with ankylosing spondylitis or in good health (not recorded which). The CDR3 protein is CASSRGRETNVLTF. The CDR3, as DNA: TGTGCCAGCAGCCGGGGCAGGGAAACCAACGTCCTGACTTTC.